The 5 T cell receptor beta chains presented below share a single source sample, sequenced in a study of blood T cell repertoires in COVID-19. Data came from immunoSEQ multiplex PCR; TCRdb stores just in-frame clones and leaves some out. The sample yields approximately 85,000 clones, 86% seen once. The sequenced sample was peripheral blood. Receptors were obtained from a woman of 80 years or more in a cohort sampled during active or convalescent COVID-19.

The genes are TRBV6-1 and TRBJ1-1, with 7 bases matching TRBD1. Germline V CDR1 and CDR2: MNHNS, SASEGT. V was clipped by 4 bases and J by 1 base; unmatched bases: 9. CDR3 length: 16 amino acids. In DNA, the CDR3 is TGTGCCAGCAGTGCAACACAGGGGTGGGGGAACACTGAAGCTTTCTTT. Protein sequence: CASSATQGWGNTEAFF.

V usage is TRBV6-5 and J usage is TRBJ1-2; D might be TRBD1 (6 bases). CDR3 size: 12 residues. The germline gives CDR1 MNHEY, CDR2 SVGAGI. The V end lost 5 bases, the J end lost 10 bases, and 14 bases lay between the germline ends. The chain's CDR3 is CASSPLGGAYTF. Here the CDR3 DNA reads TGTGCCAGCAGTCCACTGGGGGGGGCCTACACCTTC.

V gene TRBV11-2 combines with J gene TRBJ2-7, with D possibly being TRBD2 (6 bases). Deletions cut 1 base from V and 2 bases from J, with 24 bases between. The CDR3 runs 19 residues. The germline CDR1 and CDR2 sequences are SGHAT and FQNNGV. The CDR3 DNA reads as TGTGCCAGCAGCTTAGCCCTAGGCCCTGGATCAAAGCGGGCCTACGAGCAGTACTTC. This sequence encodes CASSLALGPGSKRAYEQYF. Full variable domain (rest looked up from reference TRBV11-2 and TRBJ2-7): EAGVAQSPRYKIIEKRQSVAFWCNPISGHATLYWYQQILGQGPKLLIQFQNNGVVDDSQLPKDRFSAERLKGVDSTLKIQPAKLEDSAVYLCASSLALGPGSKRAYEQYFGPGTRLTVT.

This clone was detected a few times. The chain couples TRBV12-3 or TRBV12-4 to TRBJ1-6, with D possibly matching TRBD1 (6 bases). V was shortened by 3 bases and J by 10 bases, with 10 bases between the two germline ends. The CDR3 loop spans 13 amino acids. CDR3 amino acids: CASSFGGGSPLHF. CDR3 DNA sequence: TGTGCCAGCAGTTTTGGGGGCGGCTCACCCCTCCACTTT.

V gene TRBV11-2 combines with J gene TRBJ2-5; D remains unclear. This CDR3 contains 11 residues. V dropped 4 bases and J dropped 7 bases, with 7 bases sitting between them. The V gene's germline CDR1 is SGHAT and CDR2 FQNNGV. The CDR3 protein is CASSSVVTQYF. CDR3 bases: TGTGCCAGCAGCTCCGTTGTGACCCAGTACTTC.